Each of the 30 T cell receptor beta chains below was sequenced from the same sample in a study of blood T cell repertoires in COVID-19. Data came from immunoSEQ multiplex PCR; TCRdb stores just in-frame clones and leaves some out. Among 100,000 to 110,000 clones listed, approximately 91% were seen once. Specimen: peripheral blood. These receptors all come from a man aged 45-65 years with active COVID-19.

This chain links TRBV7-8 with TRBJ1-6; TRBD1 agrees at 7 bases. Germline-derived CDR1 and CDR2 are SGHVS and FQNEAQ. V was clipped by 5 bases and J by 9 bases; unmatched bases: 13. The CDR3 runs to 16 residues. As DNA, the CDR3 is TGTGCCAGCAGCCCAATACGCGGACAGGAGGGTTCACCCCTCCACTTT. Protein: CASSPIRGQEGSPLHF.

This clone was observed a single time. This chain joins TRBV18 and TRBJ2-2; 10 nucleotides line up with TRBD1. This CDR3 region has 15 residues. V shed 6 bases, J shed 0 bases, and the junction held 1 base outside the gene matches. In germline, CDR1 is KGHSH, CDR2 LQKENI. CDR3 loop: CASSGQGANTGELFF. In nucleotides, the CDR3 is TGTGCCAGCTCCGGACAGGGGGCGAACACCGGGGAGCTGTTTTTT.

CDR3 residues: CASSSPGRGRYEQYF. The CDR3, as DNA: TGTGCCAGCAGTTCCCCGGGGAGGGGGAGGTACGAGCAGTACTTC. V and J are TRBV6-5 and TRBJ2-7, with a possible D match to TRBD2 (7 bases). Germline V lookup: CDR1 MNHEY, CDR2 SVGAGI. The CDR3 sequence is 15 residues long. V lost 4 bases and J lost 4, with 17 bases in between.

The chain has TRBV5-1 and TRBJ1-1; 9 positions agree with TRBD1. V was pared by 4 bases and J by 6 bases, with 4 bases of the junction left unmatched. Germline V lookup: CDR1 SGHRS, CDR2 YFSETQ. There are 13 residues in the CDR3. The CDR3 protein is CASSGTGWPEAFF. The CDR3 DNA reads TGCGCCAGCAGCGGGACAGGGTGGCCTGAAGCTTTCTTT.

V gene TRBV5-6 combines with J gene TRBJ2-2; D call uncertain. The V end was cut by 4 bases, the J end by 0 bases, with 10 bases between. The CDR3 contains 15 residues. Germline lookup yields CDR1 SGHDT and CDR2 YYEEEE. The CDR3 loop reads CASSLWQTNTGELFF. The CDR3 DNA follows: TGTGCCAGCAGCCTCTGGCAGACGAACACCGGGGAGCTGTTTTTT. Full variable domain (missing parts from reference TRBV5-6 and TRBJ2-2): DAGVTQSPTHLIKTRGQQVTLRCSPKSGHDTVSWYQQALGQGPQFIFQYYEEEERQRGNFPDRFSGHQFPNYSSELNVNALLLGDSALYLCASSLWQTNTGELFFGEGSRLTVL.

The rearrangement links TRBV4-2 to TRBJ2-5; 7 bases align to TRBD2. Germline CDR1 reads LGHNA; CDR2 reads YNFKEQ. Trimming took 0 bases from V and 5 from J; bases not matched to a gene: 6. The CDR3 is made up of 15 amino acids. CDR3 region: CASSQDWRERETQYF. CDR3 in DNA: TGTGCCAGCAGCCAAGATTGGCGGGAGAGGGAGACCCAGTACTTC.

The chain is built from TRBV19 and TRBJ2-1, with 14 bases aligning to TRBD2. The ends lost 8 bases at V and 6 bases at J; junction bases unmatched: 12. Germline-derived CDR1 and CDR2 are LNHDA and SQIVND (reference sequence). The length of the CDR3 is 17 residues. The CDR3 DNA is TGTGCCAGTTCAGGGGGTTCGGGACTAGCGGGAGTCAATGAGCAGTTCTTC. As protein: CASSGGSGLAGVNEQFF.

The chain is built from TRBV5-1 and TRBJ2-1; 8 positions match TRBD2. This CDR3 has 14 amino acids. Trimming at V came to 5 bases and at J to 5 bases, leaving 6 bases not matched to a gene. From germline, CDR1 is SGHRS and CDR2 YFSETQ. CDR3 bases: TGCGCCAGCAGTCGGCGGGGGGACAACAATGAGCAGTTCTTC. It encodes CASSRRGDNNEQFF. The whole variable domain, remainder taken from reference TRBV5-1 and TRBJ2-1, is KAGVTQTPRYLIKTRGQQVTLSCSPISGHRSVSWYQQTPGQGLQFLFEYFSETQRNKGNFPGRFSGRQFSNSRSEMNVSTLELGDSALYLCASSRRGDNNEQFFGPGTRLTVL.

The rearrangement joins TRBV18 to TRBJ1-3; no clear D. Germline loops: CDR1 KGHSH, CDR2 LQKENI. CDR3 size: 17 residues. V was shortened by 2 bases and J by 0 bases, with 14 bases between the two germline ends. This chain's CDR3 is CASSPVTGELSGNTIYF. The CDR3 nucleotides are TGTGCCAGCTCACCAGTTACCGGGGAACTCTCTGGAAACACCATATATTTT.

The CDR3, as DNA: TGTGCCAGCAGCCAATTGGGACAGGGGAACAATTCACCCCTCCACTTT. It codes for CASSQLGQGNNSPLHF. The chain links TRBV4-2 to TRBJ1-6; 10 nucleotides line up with TRBD1. The ends lost 2 bases at V and 7 bases at J; junction bases unmatched: 5. This CDR3 region has 16 residues. Germline V gene sequence: CDR1 LGHNA, CDR2 YNFKEQ.

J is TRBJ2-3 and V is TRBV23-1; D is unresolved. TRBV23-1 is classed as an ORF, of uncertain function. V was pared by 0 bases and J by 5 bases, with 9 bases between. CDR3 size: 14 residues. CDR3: CASSQSPPGDTQYF. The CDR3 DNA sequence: TGCGCCAGCAGTCAATCCCCCCCCGGAGATACGCAGTATTTT.

CDR3 DNA sequence: TGTGCCAGTAGTAAACATCAAGAGACCCAGTACTTC. Amino acid sequence: CASSKHQETQYF. This chain links TRBV19 with TRBJ2-5; D call uncertain. V was trimmed by 4 bases and J by 2 bases, leaving 5 bases between them. The CDR3 contains 12 residues. Germline V gene data show CDR1 as LNHDA and CDR2 as SQIVND (reference sequence). Full variable domain (remainder filled in from reference TRBV19 and TRBJ2-5): DGGITQSPKYLFRKEGQNVTLSCEQNLNHDAMYWYRQDPGQGLRLIYYSQIVNDFQKGDIAEGYSVSREKKESFPLTVTSAQKNPTAFYLCASSKHQETQYFGPGTRLLVL.

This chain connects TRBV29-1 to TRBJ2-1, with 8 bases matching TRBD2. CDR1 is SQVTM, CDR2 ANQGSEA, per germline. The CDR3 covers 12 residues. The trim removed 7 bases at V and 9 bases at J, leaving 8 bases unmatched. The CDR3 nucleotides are TGCAGCGCCGAGACTAGCGTCAGTGAGCAGTTCTTC. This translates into CSAETSVSEQFF.

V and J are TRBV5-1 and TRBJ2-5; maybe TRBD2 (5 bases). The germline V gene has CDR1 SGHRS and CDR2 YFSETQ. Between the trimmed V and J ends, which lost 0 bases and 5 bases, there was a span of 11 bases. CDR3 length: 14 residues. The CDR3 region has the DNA TGCGCCAGCAGCTTGGGGGAGTCCCGCGAGACCCAGTACTTC. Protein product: CASSLGESRETQYF.

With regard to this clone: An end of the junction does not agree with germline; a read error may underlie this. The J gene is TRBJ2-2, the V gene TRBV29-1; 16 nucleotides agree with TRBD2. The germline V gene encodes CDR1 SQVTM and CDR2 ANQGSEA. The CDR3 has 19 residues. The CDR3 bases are TGCAGCGTTCAAGATACGGGACTAGCGGGAGGGTCAGGCACCGGGGAGCTGTTTTTT. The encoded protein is CSVQDTGLAGGSGTGELFF.

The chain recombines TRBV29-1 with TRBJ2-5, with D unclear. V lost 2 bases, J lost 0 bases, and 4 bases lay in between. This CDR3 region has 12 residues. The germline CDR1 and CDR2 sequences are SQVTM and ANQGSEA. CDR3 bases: TGCAGCGTTGAACGTAACCAAGAGACCCAGTACTTC. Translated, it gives CSVERNQETQYF. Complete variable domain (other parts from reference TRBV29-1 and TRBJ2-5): SAVISQKPSRDICQRGTSLTIQCQVDSQVTMMFWYRQQPGQSLTLIATANQGSEATYESGFVIDKFPISRPNLTFSTLTVSNMSPEDSSIYLCSVERNQETQYFGPGTRLLVL.

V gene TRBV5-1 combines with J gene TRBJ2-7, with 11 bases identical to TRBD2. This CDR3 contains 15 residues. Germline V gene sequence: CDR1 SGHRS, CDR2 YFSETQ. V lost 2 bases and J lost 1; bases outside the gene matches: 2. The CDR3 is CASSLASGGSYEQYF. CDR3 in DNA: TGCGCCAGCAGCTTAGCTAGCGGGGGGTCCTACGAGCAGTACTTC. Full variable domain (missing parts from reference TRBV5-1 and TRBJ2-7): KAGVTQTPRYLIKTRGQQVTLSCSPISGHRSVSWYQQTPGQGLQFLFEYFSETQRNKGNFPGRFSGRQFSNSRSEMNVSTLELGDSALYLCASSLASGGSYEQYFGPGTRLTVT.

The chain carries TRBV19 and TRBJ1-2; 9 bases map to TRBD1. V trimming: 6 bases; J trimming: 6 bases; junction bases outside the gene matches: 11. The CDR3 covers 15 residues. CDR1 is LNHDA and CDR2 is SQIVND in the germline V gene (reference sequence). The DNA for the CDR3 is TGTGCCAGTAGACGGCCCGCTGGACAGGGGAATGGCTACACCTTC. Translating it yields CASRRPAGQGNGYTF.

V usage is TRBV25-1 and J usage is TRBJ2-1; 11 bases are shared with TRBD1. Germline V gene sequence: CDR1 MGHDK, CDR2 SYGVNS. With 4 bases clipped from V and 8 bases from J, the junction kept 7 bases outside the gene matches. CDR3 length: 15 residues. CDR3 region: CASSAAGTGGDEQFF. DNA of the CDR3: TGTGCCAGCAGTGCAGCCGGGACAGGGGGGGATGAGCAGTTCTTC. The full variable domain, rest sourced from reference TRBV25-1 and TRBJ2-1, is EADIYQTPRYLVIGTGKKITLECSQTMGHDKMYWYQQDPGMELHLIHYSYGVNSTEKGDLSSESTVSRIRTEHFPLTLESARPSHTSQYLCASSAAGTGGDEQFFGPGTRLTVL.

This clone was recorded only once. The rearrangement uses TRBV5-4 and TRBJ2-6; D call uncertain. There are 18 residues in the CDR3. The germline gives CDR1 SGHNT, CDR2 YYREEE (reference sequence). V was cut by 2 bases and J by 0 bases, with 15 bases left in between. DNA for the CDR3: TGTGCCAGCAGCTTAATTTACGGTGCCTCCTCTGGGGCCAACGTCCTGACTTTC. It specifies CASSLIYGASSGANVLTF. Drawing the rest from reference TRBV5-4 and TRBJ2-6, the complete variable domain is ETGVTQSPTHLIKTRGQQVTLRCSSQSGHNTVSWYQQALGQGPQFIFQYYREEENGRGNFPPRFSGLQFPNYSSELNVNALELDDSALYLCASSLIYGASSGANVLTFGAGSRLTVL.

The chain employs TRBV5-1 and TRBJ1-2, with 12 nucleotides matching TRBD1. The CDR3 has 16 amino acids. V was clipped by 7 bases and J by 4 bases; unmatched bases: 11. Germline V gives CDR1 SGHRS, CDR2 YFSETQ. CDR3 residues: CASGPGQGAPGYGYTF. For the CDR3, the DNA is TGCGCCAGCGGTCCGGGACAGGGGGCGCCCGGCTATGGCTACACCTTC.

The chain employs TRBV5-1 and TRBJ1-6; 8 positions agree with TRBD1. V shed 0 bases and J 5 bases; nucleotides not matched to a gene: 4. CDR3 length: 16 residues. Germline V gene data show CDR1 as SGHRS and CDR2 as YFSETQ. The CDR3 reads CASSLAGQGNNSPLHF. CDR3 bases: TGCGCCAGCAGCTTGGCAGGACAGGGAAATAATTCACCCCTCCACTTT. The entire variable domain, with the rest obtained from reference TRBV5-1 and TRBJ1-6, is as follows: KAGVTQTPRYLIKTRGQQVTLSCSPISGHRSVSWYQQTPGQGLQFLFEYFSETQRNKGNFPGRFSGRQFSNSRSEMNVSTLELGDSALYLCASSLAGQGNNSPLHFGNGTRLTVT.

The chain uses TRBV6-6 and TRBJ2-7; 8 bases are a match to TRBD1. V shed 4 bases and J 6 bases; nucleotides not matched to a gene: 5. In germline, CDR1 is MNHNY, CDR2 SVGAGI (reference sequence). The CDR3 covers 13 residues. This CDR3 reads CASSSTGEGEQYF. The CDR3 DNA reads TGTGCCAGCAGTTCGACAGGGGAAGGCGAGCAGTACTTC.

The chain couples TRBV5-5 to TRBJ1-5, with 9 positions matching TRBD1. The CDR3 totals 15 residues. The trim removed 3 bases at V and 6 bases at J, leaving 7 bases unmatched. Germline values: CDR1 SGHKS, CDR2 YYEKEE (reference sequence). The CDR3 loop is CASSYDRGGGQPQHF. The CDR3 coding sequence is TGTGCCAGCAGCTACGACAGGGGGGGAGGTCAGCCCCAGCATTTT.

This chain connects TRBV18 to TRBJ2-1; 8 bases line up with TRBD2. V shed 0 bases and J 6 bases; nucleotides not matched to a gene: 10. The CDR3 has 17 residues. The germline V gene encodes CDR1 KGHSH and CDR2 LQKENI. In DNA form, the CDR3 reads TGTGCCAGCTCACCACCATCCGGACTAGCTTGGCTCAATGAGCAGTTCTTC. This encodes CASSPPSGLAWLNEQFF.

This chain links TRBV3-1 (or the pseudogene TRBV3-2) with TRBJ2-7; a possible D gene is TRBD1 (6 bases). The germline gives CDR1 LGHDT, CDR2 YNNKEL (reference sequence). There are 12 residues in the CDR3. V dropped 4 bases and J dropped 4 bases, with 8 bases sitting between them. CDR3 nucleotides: TGTGCCAGCAGCCGGGACATGTACGAGCAGTACTTC. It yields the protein CASSRDMYEQYF.

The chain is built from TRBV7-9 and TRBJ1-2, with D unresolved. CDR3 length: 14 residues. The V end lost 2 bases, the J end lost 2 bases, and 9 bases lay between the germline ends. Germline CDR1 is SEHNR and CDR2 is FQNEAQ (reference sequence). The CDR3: CASSLPPRNYGYTF. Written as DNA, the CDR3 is TGTGCCAGCAGCTTACCCCCCAGGAACTATGGCTACACCTTC. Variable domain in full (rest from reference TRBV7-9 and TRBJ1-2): DTGVSQNPRHKITKRGQNVTFRCDPISEHNRLYWYRQTLGQGPEFLTYFQNEAQLEKSRLLSDRFSAERPKGSFSTLEIQRTEQGDSAMYLCASSLPPRNYGYTFGSGTRLTVV.

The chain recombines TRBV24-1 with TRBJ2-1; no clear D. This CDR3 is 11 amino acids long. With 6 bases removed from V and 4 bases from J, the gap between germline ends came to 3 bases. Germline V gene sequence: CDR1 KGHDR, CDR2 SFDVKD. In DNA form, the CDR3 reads TGTGCCACCAGTCAATACAATGAGCAGTTCTTC. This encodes CATSQYNEQFF.

The CDR3 loop reads CASSEALQRGRAFF. CDR3 coding DNA: TGTGCCAGCAGTGAAGCGCTTCAGCGAGGTCGGGCTTTCTTT. The J gene is TRBJ1-1, the V gene TRBV6-1; D not resolved. Germline V CDR1 and CDR2: MNHNS, SASEGT. This CDR3 is built from 14 residues. The V gene lost 0 bases and the J gene lost 11 bases, with 16 bases spanning the gap.

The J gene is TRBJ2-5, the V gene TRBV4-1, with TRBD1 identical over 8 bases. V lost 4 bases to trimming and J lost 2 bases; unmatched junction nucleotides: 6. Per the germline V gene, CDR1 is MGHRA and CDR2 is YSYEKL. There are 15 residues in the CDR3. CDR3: CASSPPDRAQETQYF. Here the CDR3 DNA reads TGCGCCAGCAGCCCACCGGACAGGGCTCAAGAGACCCAGTACTTC.